These 22 T cell receptor beta chains share one sample of origin, sequenced in a study of Ad26.COV2.S vaccination and SARS-CoV-2 variants. Treatment of the sample: about 20 received Ad26.COV2.S at low or high dose, single or two shots; roughly five received placebo; per-sample allocation not given. Sampling was done on day 63 after the first vaccine or placebo injection. This table comes from immunoSEQ multiplex PCR, and its TCRdb copy is limited to in-frame clones, with some not included. Here the sample spans more than 400,000 clones, over 80% being singletons. The starting material was peripheral blood, obtained in a trial of Ad26.COV2.S vaccine versus placebo. All receptors come from a person aged 18 to 59 who received the Ad26.COV2.S COVID-19 vaccine or a placebo.

This chain connects TRBV30 to TRBJ1-1; the match to TRBD1 covers 7 bases. The CDR3 spans 12 residues. V lost 5 bases and J lost 10; bases outside the gene matches: 10. The germline CDR1 and CDR2 sequences are GTSNPN and SVGIG (reference sequence). The CDR3 reads CAWGDRWEGAFF. In nucleotides, the CDR3 is TGTGCCTGGGGGGACAGATGGGAAGGAGCTTTCTTT.

This chain joins TRBV14 and TRBJ2-5, with D tentatively TRBD1 (5 bases). The CDR3 covers 16 residues. V was clipped by 1 base and J by 5 bases, with 17 bases between them. Looked up from germline, CDR1 is SGHDN and CDR2 is FVKESK. CDR3 nucleotide sequence: TGTGCCAGCAGCCAAGGGGGTGTCCAGGGAATGGAGACCCAGTACTTC. Translation: CASSQGGVQGMETQYF.

The chain's CDR3 is CASSQDIPYSNQPQHF. DNA for the CDR3: TGCGCCAGCAGCCAAGACATCCCCTATAGCAATCAGCCCCAGCATTTT. The chain joins TRBV4-3 to TRBJ1-5; D not resolved. CDR1 is LGHNA, CDR2 YSLEER, per germline. This CDR3 contains 16 residues. V lost 0 bases and J 0 bases, leaving 9 bases between the germline ends.

The chain couples TRBV7-9 to TRBJ1-5, with TRBD1 identical over 8 bases. Germline V lookup: CDR1 SEHNR, CDR2 FQNEAQ (reference sequence). The CDR3 is 16 amino acids. V trimming: 1 base; J trimming: 4 bases; junction bases outside the gene matches: 6. DNA for the CDR3: TGTGCCAGCAGCTTAGTAACAGGGGGGCGGAATCAGCCCCAGCATTTT. It translates to CASSLVTGGRNQPQHF.

J is TRBJ2-1 and V is TRBV15; D remains unclear. This CDR3 has 17 residues. Trimming removed 0 bases from V and 2 bases from J, with 14 bases in between. CDR1 is LNHNV, CDR2 YYDKDF, per germline (reference sequence). The CDR3 protein is CATSREIASATYNEQFF. The DNA of the CDR3 is TGTGCCACCAGCAGAGAGATAGCCTCGGCCACCTACAATGAGCAGTTCTTC.

The chain carries TRBV13 and TRBJ2-1, with 8 positions matching TRBD1. This CDR3 region has 16 residues. V was pared by 0 bases and J by 7 bases, with 8 bases of the junction left unmatched. Looked up from germline, CDR1 is PRHDT and CDR2 is FYEKMQ (reference sequence). CDR3 sequence (DNA): TGTGCCAGCAGCTTAGGAGGGCAGGGGGCGTGGAATGAGCAGTTCTTC. This sequence encodes CASSLGGQGAWNEQFF.

The chain carries TRBV7-5 and TRBJ2-7. TRBV7-5 has pseudogene status. The CDR3 covers 12 residues. The CDR3 here is CARLGQTYEQYF. DNA of the CDR3: TGTGCCAGATTAGGGCAGACCTACGAGCAGTACTTC.

The chain combines TRBV15 with TRBJ1-2, with D possibly being TRBD1 (5 bases). CDR1 is LNHNV, CDR2 YYDKDF, per germline (reference sequence). The V end was cut by 0 bases, the J end by 4 bases, with 9 bases between. CDR3 length equals 14 residues. This CDR3 is CATSRDRGAYGYTF. CDR3 DNA sequence: TGTGCCACCAGCAGAGATAGGGGAGCCTATGGCTACACCTTC.

This chain uses TRBV9 with TRBJ2-5; the D gene could be TRBD1 or TRBD2 (6 bases each). The germline gives CDR1 SGDLS, CDR2 YYNGEE. V was shortened by 1 base and J by 4 bases, with 14 bases between the two germline ends. CDR3 size: 15 residues. The CDR3 here is CASSVWGGGGETQYF. The CDR3 DNA reads as TGTGCCAGCAGCGTATGGGGCGGAGGGGGAGAGACCCAGTACTTC.

The rearrangement links TRBV6-1 to TRBJ1-2; D is uncertain. V shed 4 bases and J shed 4 bases, with 16 bases lying between them. This CDR3 contains 15 residues. The germline CDR1 and CDR2 sequences are MNHNS and SASEGT. The CDR3 sequence: CASSGAGLEGYGYTF. The CDR3 nucleotides read TGTGCCAGCAGTGGAGCAGGACTCGAGGGCTATGGCTACACCTTC.

This chain connects TRBV7-2 to TRBJ2-7, with D possibly matching TRBD2 (5 bases). This CDR3 has 13 amino acids. V was trimmed by 5 bases and J by 2 bases, leaving 10 bases between them. Germline CDR1 and CDR2: SGHTA and FQGNSA. The CDR3 DNA sequence: TGTGCCAGCAGCGCCGGGGTGACCTACGAGCAGTACTTC. Encoded protein: CASSAGVTYEQYF.

This rearrangement joins TRBV10-3 to TRBJ1-2; D is possibly TRBD1 (5 bases). This CDR3 region has 13 residues. The V and J ends lost 6 bases and 8 bases respectively, with 16 bases between them. The germline gives CDR1 ENHRY, CDR2 SYGVKD. The CDR3 sequence is CAIRPGLIMGYTF. CDR3 DNA: TGTGCCATCAGGCCGGGACTGATTATGGGCTACACCTTC.

The chain couples TRBV6-2 or TRBV6-3 to TRBJ1-1, with D unresolved. The ends were cut back, 0 bases at V and 1 base at J, with 18 bases in the middle. The V gene's germline CDR1 is MNHEY and CDR2 SVGEGT. The CDR3 covers 18 residues. The CDR3 is CASSYSFWAGRSNTEAFF. CDR3 in DNA: TGTGCCAGCAGTTACTCGTTTTGGGCGGGCAGATCGAACACTGAAGCTTTCTTT.

The V call is TRBV6-2 or TRBV6-3, the J call TRBJ2-3, with D tentatively TRBD1 (5 bases). The V gene's germline CDR1 is MNHEY and CDR2 SVGEGT. The germline V and J ends were trimmed by 7 bases and 3 bases, with 17 bases remaining between them. This CDR3 is 15 amino acids long. The CDR3 DNA follows: TGTGCCAGCACCCCCCGGGCTGGACAAACAGATACGCAGTATTTT. It specifies CASTPRAGQTDTQYF.

The rearrangement uses TRBV5-5 and TRBJ1-2; no definite D call. Trimming left V 4 bases short and J 6 bases short, with 16 bases between. Germline lookup yields CDR1 SGHKS and CDR2 YYEKEE (reference sequence). CDR3 size: 14 residues. In DNA, the CDR3 is TGTGCCAGCAGCGCACTGACGGCACCGAATGGCTACACCTTC. It translates to CASSALTAPNGYTF.

V gene TRBV15 combines with J gene TRBJ2-3, with no clear D. Trimming took off 4 bases at V and 4 bases at J, with 12 bases between the two ends. Germline V gene sequence: CDR1 LNHNV, CDR2 YYDKDF (reference sequence). CDR3 size: 14 residues. The chain's CDR3 is CATSNLPRADTQYF. The DNA for the CDR3 is TGTGCCACCAGCAACTTGCCTAGAGCAGATACGCAGTATTTT.

This clone was seen more than once but under ten times. The chain uses TRBV30 and TRBJ1-2, with D unresolved. With 0 bases removed from V and 10 bases from J, the gap between germline ends came to 9 bases. The germline CDR1 and CDR2 sequences are GTSNPN and SVGIG (reference sequence). The CDR3 has 11 amino acids. The CDR3 DNA follows: TGTGCCTGGAGTGTTACAGCCCCCTACACCTTC. Translated, it gives CAWSVTAPYTF.

As for this clone: The sample contains more than one DNA sequence encoding this CDR3. This chain connects TRBV5-8 to TRBJ2-7; D is undetermined. CDR1 is SGHTS and CDR2 is YDEGEE in the germline V gene. The CDR3 is 11 amino acids. Trimming stripped 3 bases from V and 3 bases from J, with 4 bases between. CDR3: CASSSSYEQYF. CDR3 nucleotide sequence: TGTGCCAGCAGCTCTAGCTACGAGCAGTACTTC.

The rearrangement links TRBV29-1 to TRBJ2-7; D gene uncertain. The CDR3 runs 9 residues. V was cut by 3 bases and J by 3 bases, with 0 bases left in between. Germline assignment: CDR1 SQVTM and CDR2 ANQGSEA. CDR3 DNA: TGCAGCGTTGACTACGAGCAGTACTTC. Its protein product is CSVDYEQYF.

The V call is TRBV12-5, the J call TRBJ2-1, with TRBD2 identical over 7 bases. Germline trimming cut 5 bases from V and 7 bases from J; bases unmatched to any gene: 8. From germline, CDR1 is LGHNT and CDR2 FRNRAP. The CDR3 is 14 residues long. CDR3 in amino acids: CASGASGGGNEQFF. CDR3 nucleotide sequence: TGTGCTAGTGGTGCCAGTGGGGGGGGTAATGAGCAGTTCTTC.

The CDR3 DNA reads TGTGCCAGCAGGGACAGTATTTCCTACAATGAGCAGTTCTTC. It yields the protein CASRDSISYNEQFF. The chain carries TRBV21-1 and TRBJ2-1; TRBD1 is taken as the D call from the table, unchecked against the DNA. TRBV21-1 is a pseudogene. The length of the CDR3 is 14 residues.

This clone was detected only once. The chain carries TRBV7-9 and TRBJ2-7; 8 bases align to TRBD1. This CDR3 comprises 14 residues. J gave up 4 bases and V 1 base, and 3 bases lay outside the gene matches. Germline CDR1 is SEHNR and CDR2 is FQNEAQ (reference sequence). The CDR3 loop is CASSLGTGRYEQYF. The CDR3 DNA reads TGTGCCAGCAGCTTAGGGACAGGGCGTTACGAGCAGTACTTC.